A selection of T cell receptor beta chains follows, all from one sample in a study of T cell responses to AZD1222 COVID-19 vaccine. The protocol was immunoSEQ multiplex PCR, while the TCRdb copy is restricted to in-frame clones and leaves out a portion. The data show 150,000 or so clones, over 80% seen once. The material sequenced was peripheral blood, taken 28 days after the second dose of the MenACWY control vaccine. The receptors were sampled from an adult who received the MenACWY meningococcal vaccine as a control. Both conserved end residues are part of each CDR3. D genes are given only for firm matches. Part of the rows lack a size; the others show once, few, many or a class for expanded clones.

CDR3: CASRFLGQVAFF; DNA: TGTGCCAGCAGATTCTTGGGACAGGTAGCTTTCTTT; size: .; V: TRBV25-1; D: TRBD1; J: TRBJ1-1
CDR3: CASSFSSYEQYF; DNA: TGTGCCAGCAGTTTCAGCTCCTACGAGCAGTACTTC; size: .; V: TRBV28; D: .; J: TRBJ2-7
CDR3: CASSLTSSGAYNSPLHF; DNA: TGTGCCAGCTCACTAACGTCTTCGGGGGCATATAATTCACCCCTCCACTTT; size: .; V: TRBV18; D: .; J: TRBJ1-6
CDR3: CASSPSGTPEYEQYF; DNA: TGTGCCAGCAGTCCATCCGGGACACCGGAATACGAGCAGTACTTC; size: .; V: TRBV25-1; D: .; J: TRBJ2-7
CDR3: CASSLGGVGVQETQYF; DNA: TGTGCCAGCAGCTTGGGGGGCGTTGGGGTACAAGAGACCCAGTACTTC; size: .; V: TRBV11-2; D: .; J: TRBJ2-5
CDR3: CAISESKGAGETQYF; DNA: TGTGCCATCAGTGAGTCGAAAGGGGCGGGGGAGACCCAGTACTTC; size: .; V: TRBV10-3; D: .; J: TRBJ2-5
CDR3: CASSTGQGGLEAQHF; DNA: TGTGCCAGTAGTACCGGACAGGGGGGGTTGGAGGCCCAGCATTTT; size: .; V: TRBV19; D: TRBD1; J: TRBJ1-5
CDR3: CASSYGGILNTEAFF; DNA: TGTGCCAGCAGTTACGGGGGCATACTGAACACTGAAGCTTTCTTT; size: .; V: TRBV6-5; D: .; J: TRBJ1-1
CDR3: CASSLISGSTDTQYF; DNA: TGTGCCAGCAGCTTAATAAGCGGTAGCACAGATACGCAGTATTTT; size: .; V: TRBV11-2; D: .; J: TRBJ2-3
CDR3: CASSSSPGELFF; DNA: TGTGCCAGCAGCTCTTCTCCCGGGGAGCTGTTTTTT; size: .; V: TRBV11-3; D: .; J: TRBJ2-2
CDR3: CATSFGHHQETQYF; DNA: TGTGCCACCAGTTTTGGGCACCACCAAGAGACCCAGTACTTC; size: .; V: TRBV24-1; D: .; J: TRBJ2-5
CDR3: CASSLDGQGARETQYF; DNA: TGCGCCAGCAGCTTGGACGGACAGGGGGCAAGGGAGACCCAGTACTTC; size: once; V: TRBV5-1; D: TRBD1; J: TRBJ2-5
CDR3: CASSPGLAGREQFF; DNA: TGTGCCAGTAGTCCCGGACTAGCGGGCCGTGAGCAGTTCTTC; size: .; V: TRBV19; D: TRBD2; J: TRBJ2-1
CDR3: CASSRPTGLSNQPQHF; DNA: TGTGCCAGTAGTAGACCGACAGGGCTAAGCAATCAGCCCCAGCATTTT; size: .; V: TRBV19; D: TRBD1; J: TRBJ1-5
CDR3: CASSEVRAGNTGELFF; DNA: TGTGCCAGCAGTGAGGTACGGGCAGGGAACACCGGGGAGCTGTTTTTT; size: .; V: TRBV25-1; D: .; J: TRBJ2-2
CDR3: CASSSGTQDTQYF; DNA: TGTGCCAGCAGCTCAGGGACCCAGGATACGCAGTATTTT; size: .; V: TRBV7-9; D: .; J: TRBJ2-3
CDR3: CASSLFGFRNNEQFF; DNA: TGTGCCAGCAGTTTATTCGGTTTTAGGAACAATGAGCAGTTCTTC; size: .; V: TRBV27; D: .; J: TRBJ2-1
CDR3: CASSGRVRTEAFF; DNA: TGTGCCAGTAGTGGGAGAGTAAGGACTGAAGCTTTCTTT; size: few; V: TRBV19; D: .; J: TRBJ1-1
CDR3: CASSFKTGELFF; DNA: TGTGCCAGCAGCTTTAAGACCGGGGAGCTGTTTTTT; size: once; V: TRBV11-2; D: .; J: TRBJ2-2
CDR3: CASSQGGQAEYSGNTIYF; DNA: TGCGCCAGCAGCCAAGGTGGACAGGCTGAGTACTCTGGAAACACCATATATTTT; size: .; V: TRBV4-1; D: TRBD1; J: TRBJ1-3
CDR3: CASSQDPGGDYGYTF; DNA: TGTGCCAGCAGCCAAGATCCCGGGGGGGACTATGGCTACACCTTC; size: .; V: TRBV4-2; D: .; J: TRBJ1-2
CDR3: CASSYPRGALPEAFF; DNA: TGTGCCAGCAGTTACCCCCGGGGGGCTCTACCTGAAGCTTTCTTT; size: .; V: TRBV6-5; D: .; J: TRBJ1-1
CDR3: CASSLASEQFF; DNA: TGTGCCAGCAGCTTGGCGAGTGAGCAGTTCTTC; size: .; V: TRBV11-2; D: .; J: TRBJ2-1
CDR3: CASRQIYNSPLHF; DNA: TGTGCCAGCAGACAGATCTATAATTCACCCCTCCACTTT; size: .; V: TRBV25-1; D: .; J: TRBJ1-6
CDR3: CASSLRRGPDYGYTF; DNA: TGTGCCAGCAGCCTAAGACGGGGGCCAGACTATGGCTACACCTTC; size: .; V: TRBV7-2; D: .; J: TRBJ1-2
CDR3: CASSESALYNEQFF; DNA: TGCGCCAGCAGTGAGTCCGCCTTATACAATGAGCAGTTCTTC; size: .; V: TRBV10-1; D: .; J: TRBJ2-1
CDR3: CASSIVEGNQPQHF; DNA: TGTGCCAGTAGTATAGTGGAGGGCAATCAGCCCCAGCATTTT; size: .; V: TRBV19; D: .; J: TRBJ1-5
CDR3: CASRTYIPGPGNTIYF; DNA: TGTGCCAGTAGGACGTATATTCCGGGACCAGGAAACACCATATATTTT; size: .; V: TRBV19; D: .; J: TRBJ1-3
CDR3: CAWKGGPYEQYF; DNA: TGTGCCTGGAAGGGCGGACCCTACGAGCAGTACTTC; size: .; V: TRBV30; D: .; J: TRBJ2-7
CDR3: CSVDARSYGSDTEAFF; DNA: TGCAGCGTTGATGCGCGGTCGTACGGATCGGACACTGAAGCTTTCTTT; size: once; V: TRBV29-1; D: .; J: TRBJ1-1
CDR3: CASSSSGNTEAFF; DNA: TGCGCCAGCAGTTCCTCAGGGAACACTGAAGCTTTCTTT; size: .; V: TRBV10-2; D: .; J: TRBJ1-1
CDR3: CASSPAGTGNTEAFF; DNA: TGTGCCAGCTCACCAGCCGGGACAGGCAATACTGAAGCTTTCTTT; size: .; V: TRBV18; D: TRBD1; J: TRBJ1-1
CDR3: CASSLAGDFIDEQYF; DNA: TGTGCCAGCAGCTTAGCGGGAGACTTTATTGACGAGCAGTACTTC; size: .; V: TRBV7-6; D: .; J: TRBJ2-7
CDR3: CASSFGTRRTDTQYF; DNA: TGTGCCAGCAGCTTTGGGACTAGGCGTACAGATACGCAGTATTTT; size: .; V: TRBV11-3; D: TRBD2; J: TRBJ2-3
CDR3: CATSAIWGLEAFF; DNA: TGTGCCACCAGTGCCATATGGGGACTTGAAGCTTTCTTT; size: .; V: TRBV24-1; D: .; J: TRBJ1-1
CDR3: CASSYFARSYNEQFF; DNA: TGTGCCAGCAGTTACTTTGCGCGTTCCTACAATGAGCAGTTCTTC; size: .; V: TRBV6-2/TRBV6-3; D: .; J: TRBJ2-1
CDR3: CASSPPPYNIYEQYF; DNA: TGTGCCAGCAGCCCACCCCCCTATAATATCTACGAGCAGTACTTC; size: .; V: TRBV28; D: .; J: TRBJ2-7
CDR3: CASSNRQFNQPQHF; DNA: TGTGCCAGCTCGAATAGACAGTTCAATCAGCCCCAGCATTTT; size: .; V: TRBV5-8; D: .; J: TRBJ1-5
CDR3: CATSEHGLVNEQFF; DNA: TGTGCCACCAGTGAACACGGACTAGTCAATGAGCAGTTCTTC; size: .; V: TRBV24-1; D: TRBD2; J: TRBJ2-1
CDR3: CASSFAGPYEQYF; DNA: TGTGCCAGCAGTTTTGCAGGCCCCTACGAGCAGTACTTC; size: once; V: TRBV28; D: .; J: TRBJ2-7